This T cell receptor (beta chain) was captured in a study of graft-versus-host responses after intestinal transplantation (dated by TCRdb to about 2021). Regarding the complete study: Multivisceral, liver-intestinal, or isolated intestinal transplants were received by the recipients. Samples from three later patients were sequenced in-house on an Illumina MiSeq with MiXCR processing rather than by the commercial service. Every recipient was given anti-thymocyte globulin induction, then maintenance tacrolimus and steroids for about three years. Bulk TCR-beta CDR3 sequencing was used to track graft-versus-host and host-versus-graft alloreactive T cell clones in the graft, circulation and bone marrow after intestinal transplantation. Donor T cell macrochimerism was defined as a peak of at least 4% donor T cells among recipient peripheral blood mononuclear cells. To identify alloreactive clones, pre-transplant mixed lymphocyte reaction products were sequenced and compared with unstimulated pre-transplant donor and recipient T cells. The cohort enrolled about two dozen intestinal transplant recipients including one retransplant, and 3 patients lacking pretransplant specimens were excluded.

General conclusions and limits of the study: Peak levels of circulating GvH clones were associated with declines in HvG clones early after transplant. High GvH to HvG T cell clonal ratios were observed in the allografts of patients with donor T cell macrochimerism. GvH clones were detected in recipient bone marrow, and some of these GvH clones were observed earlier in ileal mucosa or blood, consistent with an intestinal mucosal origin. Conclusions were limited by the relatively low number and heterogeneity of intestinal transplant patients.

The library relied on the immunoSEQ multiplex PCR assay. For most patients, genomic DNA was isolated with the Qiagen DNeasy Blood and Tissue Kit and sent frozen to Adaptive Biotechnologies for TCR sequencing. High-throughput TCR-beta CDR3 sequencing of genomic DNA from most patients was performed by Adaptive Biotechnologies. The original pipeline was this. Adaptive's ImmunoSEQ software was the source of the TCR sequencing data for 18 patients, while a few other patients were processed with MiXCR and VDJtools. To correct CD4 versus CD8 sorting errors, sequences present in both subsets at a frequency ratio below 5:1 were removed. CDR3 nucleotide sequences shared between donor and recipient were removed because the origin of such sequences could not be assigned. At least 2-fold expansion over unstimulated cells and a minimum CFSE-low frequency of 0.002% (template counts) or 0.001% (read counts) were required for clones to be classified as alloreactive. Clones detected in sequenced pre-transplant spleen, lymph node, or MLR CFSE-low populations of the donor or recipient were defined as mappable. Cumulative frequency of alloreactive clones was calculated as a percentage of all sequences weighted by copy number. TCRdb provides this immuneACCESS table in a form limited to in-frame rearrangements. Some clones are lacking; in checked studies, under half of them reflect an unresolved V gene, and why the rest are absent is not known. V and J calls and clone size are as listed in that table; D and trimming were resolved from the DNA. For this sample there are about 93,000 clones; roughly 80% appear just once. In total, the top ten clones hold 0.8% to 0.9% of the sample.

What this sample's time point label stands for: cells obtained before transplantation from donor or recipient. CD3+CD4+ and CD3+CD8+ populations were FACS-sorted from unstimulated pre-transplant donor and recipient cells taken from spleen or lymph nodes. The CDR3 spans 16 residues, from the cysteine through the phenylalanine. The only DNA kept is the CDR3, 48 bases in frame from the first base. According to the germline V gene, CDR1 reads MGHRA and CDR2 reads YSYEKL. V lost 4 bases and J lost 6 bases; the stretch between them is 19 bases long. Comment on this clone: Its specific antigen is unknown. There are no base qualities to consult, and no much larger clone falls within one base.

This clonotype was sampled from a human donor who received an intestinal transplant. The V gene is TRBV4-1 and the J gene is TRBJ2-1, and TRBD1 may be the D gene, going by 6 matching bases. The source was unstimulated CD4+ T cells sorted from spleen or lymph node cells, collected before intestinal transplant. At the DNA level, the sequence is TGCGCCAGCAGCCCCCTCCTAAGGGGGTGGGGCAATGAGCAGTTCTTC. This is translated as CASSPLLRGWGNEQFF.